Listed below are T cell receptor beta chains from one sample, sequenced in a study of T-cell reconstitution after alpha-beta-depleted transplantation in children. TCRdb re-called the PCR reads with MiXCR, one entry per CDR3 protein. The sample holds approximately 500,000 distinct CDR3 sequences, roughly 27% seen once. The sequencing here drew on PBMCs, taken before TCRalphabeta/CD19-depleted stem cell transplant. Source of these receptors: a boy under two years old with Wiskott-Aldrich syndrome, due to receive a stem cell transplant. The CDR3 runs from the conserved cysteine through the conserved F or W. Fields, in order: J gene, clone size, V gene, D gene, CDR3 DNA, CDR3 protein. D genes are given only for firm matches. Clone size appears in some rows only: once, few, many, or a class for an expanded clone.

>TRBJ2-3|many|TRBV20-1|TRBD2
TGCAGTGCTAGAGATGCCACTAGCGGGAGCACAGATACGCAGTATTTT
CSARDATSGSTDTQYF
>TRBJ2-5|NA|TRBV5-1|TRBD2
TGCGCCAGCAGCCCGAGCAGGGGGGGACTAGCGGAAGAGACCCAGTACTTC
CASSPSRGGLAEETQYF
>TRBJ2-5|NA|TRBV3-1|TRBD2
TGTGCCAGCAGCTCCCGGATCCGTATTAGCGGGGAACAAGAGACCCAGTACTTC
CASSSRIRISGEQETQYF
>TRBJ2-1|NA|TRBV10-3|TRBD1
TGTGCCGTTTACCGGGACAGGGACAATGAGCAGTTCTTC
CAVYRDRDNEQFF
>TRBJ2-5|few|TRBV5-1|TRBD1
TGCGCCAGCACCCCGACAGGGGTCCGGAGGGAGACCCAGTACTTC
CASTPTGVRRETQYF
>TRBJ2-1|NA|TRBV28|TRBD1
TGTGCCAGCAGTCCGGGACAGGACTACAATGAGCAGTTCTTC
CASSPGQDYNEQFF
>TRBJ1-1|NA|TRBV7-9|NA
TGTGCCAGCAGCTTTTTGGGGTTGAACACTGAAGCTTTCTTT
CASSFLGLNTEAFF
>TRBJ1-2|NA|TRBV7-2|NA
TGTGCCAGCAGCTTCAGGGTCGGCTACACCTTC
CASSFRVGYTF
>TRBJ1-6|NA|TRBV6-1|NA
TGTGCCAGCAGTGGACAAGGTCGGACCTATAATTCACCCCTCCACTTT
CASSGQGRTYNSPLHF
>TRBJ2-2|NA|TRBV24-1|NA
TGTGCCACCAGGGGTGCTTACACCGGGGAGCTGTTTTTT
CATRGAYTGELFF
>TRBJ2-3|few|TRBV5-1|NA
TGCGCCAGCACGTGGGCCGCTAGCGGCACAGATACGCAGTATTTT
CASTWAASGTDTQYF
>TRBJ2-7|few|TRBV6-5|TRBD1
TGTGCCAGCAGTTACTCGGGACAGGGCGCTCCCTACGAGCAGTACTTC
CASSYSGQGAPYEQYF
>TRBJ2-3|few|TRBV12-3/TRBV12-4|NA
TGTGCCAGCAGTTTAACTAGCCCCCCAGCAGATACGCAGTATTTT
CASSLTSPPADTQYF
>TRBJ2-7|few|TRBV6-4|NA
TGTGCCAGACCGGGACACATCTACGAGCAGTACTTC
CARPGHIYEQYF
>TRBJ2-2|NA|TRBV5-1|TRBD1
TGCGCCAGCAGCTTGGCCGGTCTAGGTACAGGGGCAACCGGGGAGCTGTTTTTT
CASSLAGLGTGATGELFF
>TRBJ2-5|NA|TRBV10-3|TRBD1
TGTGCCACCGGACAGGATCAAGAGACCCAGTACTTC
CATGQDQETQYF
>TRBJ2-2|NA|TRBV12-3/TRBV12-4|NA
TGTGCCAGCAGTTTTATCCAGGTCACCGGGGAGCTGTTTTTT
CASSFIQVTGELFF
>TRBJ2-1|NA|TRBV27|NA
TGTGCCAGCAGTTTGGAGCGGGTCTCCTACAATGAGCAGTTCTTC
CASSLERVSYNEQFF
>TRBJ2-1|few|TRBV29-1|TRBD2
TGCAGCGTTGAGAGAAGGCAGGGGACAGCGGGAGGGCGGTTCTTC
CSVERRQGTAGGRFF
>TRBJ2-1|NA|TRBV20-1|TRBD1
TGCAGTGCTACCGGGACAGTCTCCTACAATGAGCAGTTCTTC
CSATGTVSYNEQFF
>TRBJ2-7|few|TRBV20-1|NA
TGCAGTGTCAGGAAGGGCTCCTACGAGCAGTACTTC
CSVRKGSYEQYF
>TRBJ2-1|NA|TRBV9|TRBD2
TGTGCCAGCAGCGACCGGACTAGCGGTCGGGATGAGCAGTTCTTC
CASSDRTSGRDEQFF
>TRBJ2-5|many|TRBV5-1|NA
TGCGCCAGCAGCTTGTGGACAGAGCAAGAGACCCAGTACTTC
CASSLWTEQETQYF
>TRBJ1-6|few|TRBV20-1|NA
TGCAGTGCAACGCGGGATTATAATTCACCCCTCCACTTT
CSATRDYNSPLHF
>TRBJ2-1|few|TRBV20-1|NA
TGCAGTGCTGGGGTCTTTAGCTCCTACAATGAGCAGTTCTTC
CSAGVFSSYNEQFF
>TRBJ1-5|NA|TRBV18|NA
TGTGCCAGCTCACCAATGCAGGGCAATCAGCCCCAGCATTTT
CASSPMQGNQPQHF
>TRBJ2-1|few|TRBV5-1|NA
TGCGCCAGCAGCCCCCGGGACGCAACCTACAATGAGCAGTTCTTC
CASSPRDATYNEQFF
>TRBJ2-7|NA|TRBV28|TRBD2
TGTGCCAGCAGTCCTTGGACTAGCGGGAGTATCTACGAGCAGTACTTC
CASSPWTSGSIYEQYF
>TRBJ2-3|NA|TRBV29-1|NA
TGCAGCGCCTTCCAGGGATCAGATACGCAGTATTTT
CSAFQGSDTQYF
>TRBJ2-5|few|TRBV7-2|TRBD1
TGTGCCAGCAACCTCATCGAGGGGGCTGAAGAGACCCAGTACTTC
CASNLIEGAEETQYF
>TRBJ2-3|few|TRBV7-3|NA
TGTGCCAGCAGCTTAGGGGCCGACACAGATACGCAGTATTTT
CASSLGADTDTQYF
>TRBJ2-1|NA|TRBV29-1|NA
TGCAGCGTTGAAGAGGAACCAGGCAATGAGCAGTTCTTC
CSVEEEPGNEQFF
>TRBJ1-2|few|TRBV28|NA
TGTGCCAGCAGTTTTAGCCAGGGACCCCAGTATGGCTACACCTTC
CASSFSQGPQYGYTF
>TRBJ2-2|NA|TRBV10-2|NA
TGCGCCAGCAGTGAGTCGAAGGTTTTAGCGGTGAACACCGGGGAGCTGTTTTTT
CASSESKVLAVNTGELFF
>TRBJ2-1|few|TRBV5-1|TRBD1
TGCGCCAGCAGCTTGTGTTGTGGGGACAGGGCATCACCCAATGAGCAGTTCTTC
CASSLCCGDRASPNEQFF
>TRBJ2-7|once|TRBV12-3/TRBV12-4|TRBD1
TGTGCCAGCAGTACTGGGACAGTCAAGTACTTC
CASSTGTVKYF
>TRBJ2-5|few|TRBV10-3|NA
TGTGCCATCAGTGCGGCAGGGGAAGAGACCCAGTACTTC
CAISAAGEETQYF
>TRBJ2-7|NA|TRBV20-1|TRBD2
TGCAGTGCTGAGCCGGGACTAGATTCGTACGAGCAGTACTTC
CSAEPGLDSYEQYF
>TRBJ2-2|NA|TRBV15|NA
TGTGCCACCAGCAGAGATAGGGGGACCCTCACCGGGGAGCTGTTTTTT
CATSRDRGTLTGELFF
>TRBJ2-4|NA|TRBV5-1|NA
TGCGCCAGCAGCTGGGGACAGCCCGGCGGGGACATTCAGTACTTC
CASSWGQPGGDIQYF
>TRBJ1-5|NA|TRBV7-2|NA
TGTGCCAGCAGCTTATTAGGGGGGGCGCCTGGTCAGCCCCAGCATTTT
CASSLLGGAPGQPQHF
>TRBJ2-1|few|TRBV5-1|TRBD2
TGTGCCAGCAGCTCCCTAGCGGGAGGGAACAATGAGCAGTTCTTC
CASSSLAGGNNEQFF
>TRBJ2-1|NA|TRBV5-1|TRBD2
TGCGCCAGCAGCCTCACTAGCGCCAATGAGCAGTTCTTC
CASSLTSANEQFF
>TRBJ1-3|NA|TRBV7-6|NA
TGTGCCAGCAGCCTCCTTGCGGGGGAACCTGGAAACACCATATATTTT
CASSLLAGEPGNTIYF
>TRBJ2-7|few|TRBV29-1|TRBD2
TGCAGCGTTGGAACCAGCGGGAGGGGATACGAGCAGTACTTC
CSVGTSGRGYEQYF
>TRBJ2-1|once|TRBV29-1|NA
TGCAGCGAAGGCCCAGCGGTCCTTCCCAATGAGCAGTTCTTC
CSEGPAVLPNEQFF
>TRBJ1-1|few|TRBV5-1|TRBD1
TGCGCCAGCAGCTTGGGGAGACAGGGATATGCATTGACTGAAGCTTTCTTT
CASSLGRQGYALTEAFF